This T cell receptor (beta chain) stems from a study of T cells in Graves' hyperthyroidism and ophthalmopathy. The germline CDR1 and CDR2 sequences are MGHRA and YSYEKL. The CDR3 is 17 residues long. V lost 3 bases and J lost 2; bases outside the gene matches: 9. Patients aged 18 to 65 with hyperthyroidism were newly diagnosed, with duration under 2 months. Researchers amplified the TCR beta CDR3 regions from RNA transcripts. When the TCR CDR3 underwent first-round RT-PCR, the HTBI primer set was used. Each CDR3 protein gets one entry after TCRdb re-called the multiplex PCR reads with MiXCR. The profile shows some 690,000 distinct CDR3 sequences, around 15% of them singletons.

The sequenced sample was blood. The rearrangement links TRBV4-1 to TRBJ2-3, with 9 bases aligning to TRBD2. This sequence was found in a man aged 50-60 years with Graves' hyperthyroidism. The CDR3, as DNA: TGCGCCAGCAGCCATCCCCTGCGGGAGGGTGTCACAGATACGCAGTATTTT. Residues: CASSHPLREGVTDTQYF.